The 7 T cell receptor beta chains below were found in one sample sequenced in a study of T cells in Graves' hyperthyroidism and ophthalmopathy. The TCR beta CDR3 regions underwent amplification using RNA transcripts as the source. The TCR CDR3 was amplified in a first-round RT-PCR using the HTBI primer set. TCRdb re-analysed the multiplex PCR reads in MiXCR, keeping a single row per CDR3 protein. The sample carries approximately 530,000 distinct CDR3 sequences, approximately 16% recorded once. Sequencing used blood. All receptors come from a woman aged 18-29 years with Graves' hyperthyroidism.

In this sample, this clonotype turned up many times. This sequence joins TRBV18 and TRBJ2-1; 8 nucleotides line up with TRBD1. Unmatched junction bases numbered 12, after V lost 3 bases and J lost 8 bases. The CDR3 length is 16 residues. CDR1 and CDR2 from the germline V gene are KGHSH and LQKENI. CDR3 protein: CASSPGQGLLLDEQFF. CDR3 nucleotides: TGTGCCAGCTCACCCGGACAGGGACTTCTACTCGATGAGCAGTTCTTC.

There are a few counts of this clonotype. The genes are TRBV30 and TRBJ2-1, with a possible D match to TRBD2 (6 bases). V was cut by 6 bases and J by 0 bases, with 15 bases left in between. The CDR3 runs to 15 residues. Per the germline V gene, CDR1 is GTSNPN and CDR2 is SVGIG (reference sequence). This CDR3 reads CACRGSSNSYNEQFF. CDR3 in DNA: TGTGCCTGCCGGGGGAGCTCCAACTCCTACAATGAGCAGTTCTTC.

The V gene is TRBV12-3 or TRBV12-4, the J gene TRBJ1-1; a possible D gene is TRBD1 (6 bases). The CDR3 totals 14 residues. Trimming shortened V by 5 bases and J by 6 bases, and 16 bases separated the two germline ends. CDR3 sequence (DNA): TGTGCCAGCAGTCCAACAGGGTGGGACGCTGAAGCTTTCTTT. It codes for CASSPTGWDAEAFF.

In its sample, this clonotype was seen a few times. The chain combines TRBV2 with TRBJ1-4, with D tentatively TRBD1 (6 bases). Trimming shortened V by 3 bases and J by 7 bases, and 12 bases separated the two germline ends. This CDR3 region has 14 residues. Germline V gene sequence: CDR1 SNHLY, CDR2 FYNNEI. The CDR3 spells CASSEATGIEKLFF. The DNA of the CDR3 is TGTGCCAGCAGTGAGGCAACAGGGATTGAAAAACTGTTTTTT.

The CDR3: CASSGQGALSGANVLTF. Written as DNA, the CDR3 is TGTGCCAGCAGCGGACAGGGGGCTCTCTCTGGGGCCAACGTCCTGACTTTC. The chain uses TRBV28 and TRBJ2-6, with 11 positions matching TRBD1. The CDR3 length is 17 residues. The V segment lost 6 bases and the J segment 0 bases; nucleotides outside the gene matches: 4. CDR1 MDHEN and CDR2 SYDVKM come from the germline V gene.

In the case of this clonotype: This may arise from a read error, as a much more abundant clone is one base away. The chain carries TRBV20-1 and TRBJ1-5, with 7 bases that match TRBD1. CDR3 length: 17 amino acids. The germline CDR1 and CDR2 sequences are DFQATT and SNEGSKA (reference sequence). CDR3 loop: CSARAVSLTGSNRPQHF. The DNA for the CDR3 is TGCAGTGCTAGAGCAGTTTCCCTGACAGGGTCCAATCGGCCCCAGCATTTT.

In DNA form, the CDR3 reads TGTGCCAGCAGTAGCGGAGGCTCCTACAATGAGCAGTACTTC. Protein: CASSSGGSYNEQYF. The chain uses TRBV12-3 or TRBV12-4 and TRBJ2-1; D possibly corresponds to TRBD2 (5 bases). TRBJ2-7 matches the DNA end more closely, so the J call is doubtful. The CDR3 is made up of 14 amino acids.